The next 27 T cell receptor beta chains were all read from a single sample in a study of T cell changes during pregnancy in multiple sclerosis. Profiling relied on immunoSEQ multiplex PCR, and the TCRdb table lists in-frame clones only, not all of them. The sample contains under 95,000 clones, 92% of which appear only once. Material: peripheral blood, obtained in the second trimester of pregnancy. These receptors all stem from a female donor with multiple sclerosis, enrolled in a pregnancy study.

This sequence joins TRBV10-1 and TRBJ2-1, with TRBD2 identical over 11 bases. CDR3 size: 15 residues. V shed 8 bases, J shed 7 bases, and the junction held 10 bases outside the gene matches. In germline, CDR1 is WNHNN, CDR2 SYGVQD (reference sequence). CDR3: CASGSGLAGGNEQFF. The CDR3 DNA is TGCGCCAGCGGGTCCGGTCTAGCGGGAGGAAATGAGCAGTTCTTC.

This chain connects TRBV2 to TRBJ1-6, with a possible D match to TRBD1 (6 bases). The germline V and J ends were trimmed by 7 bases and 2 bases, with 12 bases remaining between them. The CDR3 is made up of 15 amino acids. CDR1 is SNHLY, CDR2 FYNNEI, per germline. CDR3 sequence (DNA): TGTGCCAGCATTACAGGGAATACCTATAATTCACCCCTCCACTTT. This translates into CASITGNTYNSPLHF.

This chain joins TRBV16 and TRBJ2-7; D may be TRBD2 (6 bases). V dropped 0 bases and J dropped 5 bases, with 11 bases sitting between them. This CDR3 has 14 residues. CDR1 KGHSY and CDR2 FQNENV come from the germline V gene. The CDR3 region is CASSQSKEGHEQYF. In nucleotides, the CDR3 is TGTGCCAGCAGCCAATCGAAGGAGGGTCACGAGCAGTACTTC.

The chain couples TRBV6-6 to TRBJ1-1; D is ambiguous. V was pared by 3 bases and J by 2 bases, with 10 bases between. Germline V gene lookup returns CDR1 MNHNY and CDR2 SVGAGI (reference sequence). This CDR3 is built from 14 residues. The DNA of the CDR3 is TGTGCCAGCAGTTATCTGGAGGGAAACACTGAAGCTTTCTTT. Translating gives CASSYLEGNTEAFF.

The chain is built from TRBV7-7 and TRBJ2-3; 8 bases match TRBD1. This CDR3 comprises 16 residues. CDR1 and CDR2 from the germline V gene are SSHAT and FNYEAQ (reference sequence). With 1 base clipped from V and 5 bases from J, the junction kept 8 bases outside the gene matches. CDR3 loop: CASSLGAGGSLDTQYF. The CDR3 nucleotides are TGTGCCAGCAGCTTAGGGGCAGGGGGCAGTTTAGATACGCAGTATTTT. Full variable domain (outside the CDR3, taken from reference TRBV7-7 and TRBJ2-3): GAGVSQSPRYKVTKRGQDVTLRCDPISSHATLYWYQQALGQGPEFLTYFNYEAQPDKSGLPSDRFSAERPEGSISTLTIQRTEQRDSAMYRCASSLGAGGSLDTQYFGPGTRLTVL.

The rearrangement joins TRBV18 to TRBJ1-2, with unresolved D. In germline, CDR1 is KGHSH, CDR2 LQKENI. The CDR3 has 14 amino acids. V shed 5 bases and J shed 8 bases, with 18 bases lying between them. CDR3 in DNA: TGTGCCAGCTCATCTCGTGTACAGTCGGGAGGCTACACCTTC. This codes for CASSSRVQSGGYTF. The full variable domain, rest sourced from reference TRBV18 and TRBJ1-2, is NAGVMQNPRHLVRRRGQEARLRCSPMKGHSHVYWYRQLPEEGLKFMVYLQKENIIDESGMPKERFSAEFPKEGPSILRIQQVVRGDSAAYFCASSSRVQSGGYTFGSGTRLTVV.

This chain joins TRBV29-1 and TRBJ1-1; 8 nucleotides line up with TRBD1. The CDR3 is 11 residues long. The germline V gene encodes CDR1 SQVTM and CDR2 ANQGSEA. Trimming at V came to 6 bases and at J to 6 bases, leaving 3 bases not matched to a gene. This chain's CDR3 is CSVRGLAEAFF. The CDR3 DNA sequence: TGCAGCGTCAGGGGGCTCGCTGAAGCTTTCTTT.

This clone has just one count. The gene calls are TRBV9 and TRBJ2-5, with D perhaps matching TRBD2 (6 bases). The V and J ends lost 0 bases and 4 bases respectively, with 10 bases between them. The CDR3 extends over 14 amino acids. From germline, CDR1 is SGDLS and CDR2 YYNGEE. CDR3: CASSVDGEVETQYF. The CDR3 DNA is TGTGCCAGCAGCGTAGACGGGGAGGTAGAGACCCAGTACTTC.

This clone appeared once. The CDR3 DNA reads as TGTGCCAGCATCCGACAGGGCGGCCAGGGCGATGAGCAGTTCTTC. It encodes CASIRQGGQGDEQFF. J is TRBJ2-1 and V is TRBV5-5, with TRBD1 matching over 7 bases. The CDR3 spans 15 residues. CDR1 SGHKS and CDR2 YYEKEE come from the germline V gene (reference sequence). Trimming took 6 bases from V and 8 from J; bases not matched to a gene: 14.

About this clone: The same CDR3 can be traced to other DNA sequences in this sample. The rearrangement joins TRBV4-1 to TRBJ2-7; D call uncertain. From germline, CDR1 is MGHRA and CDR2 YSYEKL. The CDR3 runs to 14 residues. With 0 bases removed from V and 6 bases from J, the gap between germline ends came to 12 bases. CDR3 residues: CASSQDSRVLEQYF. The CDR3 coding sequence is TGCGCCAGCAGCCAAGATAGTCGAGTGCTCGAGCAGTACTTC.

V is TRBV11-2 and J is TRBJ2-1, with D maybe TRBD1 (6 bases). V dropped 7 bases and J dropped 10 bases, with 17 bases sitting between them. Germline V lookup: CDR1 SGHAT, CDR2 FQNNGV. The CDR3 loop spans 13 amino acids. The CDR3 region is CASTHRGMEEQFF. DNA of the CDR3: TGTGCCAGCACCCATAGGGGGATGGAGGAGCAGTTCTTC.

The rearrangement uses TRBV27 and TRBJ2-3, with D maybe TRBD1 (6 bases). Germline values: CDR1 MNHEY, CDR2 SMNVEV (reference sequence). The CDR3 is made up of 14 amino acids. Trimming took 6 bases from V and 3 from J, leaving 13 bases between them. In nucleotides, the CDR3 is TGTGCCAGCAGCATAAGGGGGTGGACAGATACGCAGTATTTT. It encodes CASSIRGWTDTQYF.

The J gene is TRBJ1-1, the V gene TRBV19; D is undetermined. Germline-derived CDR1 and CDR2 are LNHDA and SQIVND (reference sequence). CDR3 length: 16 amino acids. V lost 3 bases to trimming and J lost 6 bases, with 20 bases between them. The DNA of the CDR3 is TGTGCCAGTAGTATGAAGGTTTTAGAGGGAAAACCTGAAGCTTTCTTT. Its protein is CASSMKVLEGKPEAFF. Looking up the rest from reference TRBV19 and TRBJ1-1 gives the full variable domain: DGGITQSPKYLFRKEGQNVTLSCEQNLNHDAMYWYRQDPGQGLRLIYYSQIVNDFQKGDIAEGYSVSREKKESFPLTVTSAQKNPTAFYLCASSMKVLEGKPEAFFGQGTRLTVV.

The chain recombines TRBV5-6 with TRBJ1-2, with 8 bases that match TRBD1. V dropped 2 bases and J dropped 8; count of bases not matched to a gene: 11. CDR1 and CDR2 (germline): SGHDT, YYEEEE. CDR3 size: 15 residues. CDR3 coding DNA: TGTGCCAGCAGCTTATGGGAAGGACAGGGTTACGGCTACACCTTC. Translation: CASSLWEGQGYGYTF.

This rearrangement joins TRBV6-5 to TRBJ2-7; D is perhaps TRBD2 (6 bases). V was clipped by 6 bases and J by 1 base, with 16 bases between them. The CDR3 totals 15 residues. The germline V gene encodes CDR1 MNHEY and CDR2 SVGAGI. CDR3 sequence reads: CASSPDSSGSYEQYF. As DNA, the CDR3 is TGTGCCAGCAGCCCGGATTCGAGCGGGTCCTACGAGCAGTACTTC.

The chain combines TRBV6-5 with TRBJ1-5; maybe TRBD1 (6 bases). The CDR3 spans 14 residues. Trimming took 5 bases from V and 0 from J, leaving 8 bases between them. CDR1 is MNHEY, CDR2 SVGAGI, per germline. This CDR3 is CASSRTDSNQPQHF. CDR3 DNA sequence: TGTGCCAGCAGTCGGACAGATAGCAATCAGCCCCAGCATTTT.

This clone occurred a few times. The chain couples TRBV7-2 to TRBJ1-1; the D is unclear. Looked up from germline, CDR1 is SGHTA and CDR2 is FQGNSA. CDR3 length: 13 amino acids. Trimming removed 5 bases at V and 0 bases at J, with 7 bases between. CDR3 DNA sequence: TGTGCCAGCAGCCCACAGTTGAACACTGAAGCTTTCTTT. Translated: CASSPQLNTEAFF.

The CDR3 loop reads CARCLDRKGLVEAFF. In nucleotides, the CDR3 is TGTGCCAGATGCCTCGACAGGAAGGGCCTCGTTGAAGCTTTCTTT. V usage is TRBV28 and J usage is TRBJ1-1; possibly TRBD1 for D (6 bases). The CDR3 sequence is 15 residues long. Trimming took off 9 bases at V and 7 bases at J, with 24 bases between the two ends. Germline lookup yields CDR1 MDHEN and CDR2 SYDVKM.

The V and J genes are TRBV6-7 and TRBJ1-1, with D perhaps matching TRBD1 (6 bases). TRBV6-7 falls under the ORF class, with uncertain function. V lost 5 bases and J lost 0, with 16 bases in between. There are 16 residues in the CDR3. CDR3 bases: TGTGCCAGCAGTGAAAACAGGGTGGACATGAACACTGAAGCTTTCTTT. This codes for CASSENRVDMNTEAFF.

The chain recombines TRBV7-9 with TRBJ1-4, with TRBD1 identical over 9 bases. V lost 5 bases to trimming and J lost 5 bases; unmatched junction nucleotides: 3. Germline CDR1 is SEHNR and CDR2 is FQNEAQ (reference sequence). The CDR3 spans 14 residues. The CDR3 DNA is TGTGCCAGCAGCCTCGGGACAGGGAATGAAAAACTGTTTTTT. Amino acids: CASSLGTGNEKLFF. Supplemented by reference TRBV7-9 and TRBJ1-4, the full variable domain reads DTGVSQNPRHKITKRGQNVTFRCDPISEHNRLYWYRQTLGQGPEFLTYFQNEAQLEKSRLLSDRFSAERPKGSFSTLEIQRTEQGDSAMYLCASSLGTGNEKLFFGSGTQLSVL.

The chain employs TRBV9 and TRBJ2-5; no definite D call. CDR1 is SGDLS and CDR2 is YYNGEE in the germline V gene. There are 14 residues in the CDR3. V lost 0 bases, J lost 0 bases, and 6 bases lay in between. The CDR3 sequence is CASSVGLYQETQYF. CDR3 coding DNA: TGTGCCAGCAGCGTAGGGCTGTACCAAGAGACCCAGTACTTC. Variable domain in full (rest from reference TRBV9 and TRBJ2-5): DSGVTQTPKHLITATGQRVTLRCSPRSGDLSVYWYQQSLDQGLQFLIQYYNGEERAKGNILERFSAQQFPDLHSELNLSSLELGDSALYFCASSVGLYQETQYFGPGTRLLVL.

CDR3 nucleotides: TGTGCCTGGAAACTTAAAAGGAGTTCGTCACGGGAAAAACTGTTTTTT. The encoded protein is CAWKLKRSSSREKLFF. This chain uses TRBV30 with TRBJ1-4; D is undetermined. The V end was cut by 4 bases, the J end by 8 bases, with 23 bases between. The CDR3 loop spans 16 amino acids. Germline loops: CDR1 GTSNPN, CDR2 SVGIG (reference sequence).

This clone was seen once. The CDR3 protein is CASKGGGYEQYF. Written as DNA, the CDR3 is TGCGCCAGCAAAGGGGGCGGCTACGAGCAGTACTTC. The rearrangement links TRBV5-1 to TRBJ2-7; 7 nucleotides align to TRBD1. The V gene's germline CDR1 is SGHRS and CDR2 YFSETQ. The length of the CDR3 is 12 residues. V lost 6 bases and J lost 3; bases outside the gene matches: 3. Drawing the rest from reference TRBV5-1 and TRBJ2-7, the complete variable domain is KAGVTQTPRYLIKTRGQQVTLSCSPISGHRSVSWYQQTPGQGLQFLFEYFSETQRNKGNFPGRFSGRQFSNSRSEMNVSTLELGDSALYLCASKGGGYEQYFGPGTRLTVT.

This clone occurred once. An end of the junction does not agree with germline; a read error may underlie this. The chain carries TRBV7-7 and TRBJ1-6, with 7 bases fitting TRBD1. This CDR3 has 15 amino acids. CDR1 is SSHAT and CDR2 is FNYEAQ in the germline V gene (reference sequence). DNA of the CDR3: TGTGCTAGCAGCTTAGGGGACAGCCCTAATTCACCCCTCCACTTT. Translated, it gives CASSLGDSPNSPLHF. Supplemented by reference TRBV7-7 and TRBJ1-6, the full variable domain reads GAGVSQSPRYKVTKRGQDVTLRCDPISSHATLYWYQQALGQGPEFLTYFNYEAQPDKSGLPSDRFSAERPEGSISTLTIQRTEQRDSAMYRCASSLGDSPNSPLHFGNGTRLTVT.

The chain joins TRBV7-8 to TRBJ2-7; D perhaps matches TRBD2 (5 bases). This CDR3 is built from 14 residues. V lost 0 bases and J lost 0, with 6 bases in between. Germline V gene lookup returns CDR1 SGHVS and CDR2 FQNEAQ. The CDR3 here is CASSLAGDSYEQYF. CDR3 sequence (DNA): TGTGCCAGCAGCTTAGCGGGAGACTCCTACGAGCAGTACTTC.

The chain couples TRBV27 to TRBJ2-1, with 11 nucleotides matching TRBD2. The CDR3 is 14 amino acids. The V gene's germline CDR1 is MNHEY and CDR2 SMNVEV (reference sequence). The V and J ends lost 10 bases and 6 bases, in that order; junction bases with no gene match: 8. CDR3 region: CATGLAGGINEQFF. DNA of the CDR3: TGTGCCACCGGCCTAGCGGGGGGAATCAATGAGCAGTTCTTC.

The gene calls are TRBV7-2 and TRBJ1-5; a weak D match, TRBD1 (6 bases). Trimming shortened V by 5 bases and J by 1 base, and 15 bases separated the two germline ends. Germline CDR1 SGHTA, CDR2 FQGNSA. The CDR3 runs 16 residues. This CDR3 is CASSPVGGGSNQPQHF. CDR3 nucleotide sequence: TGTGCCAGCAGCCCCGTCGGCGGGGGCAGCAATCAGCCCCAGCATTTT.